This T cell receptor beta chain derives from a study of blood T cells in healthy people across ages. Primed by a sample-barcoded 5' primer and a J-beta primer mix, a second PCR proceeded for roughly 7 to 11 cycles. From the 5' RACE reads, TCRdb called clonotypes with MiXCR, one entry per CDR3 protein. The table records about 1.4 million distinct CDR3 sequences, approximately 60% of them present only once. Study outcomes and limitations: Per million T cells, TCR beta diversity dropped roughly linearly as age increased. Changes in expanded clonotypes were possibly confounded, as the CMV status of donors was unknown.

Isolation per sample recovered at least 7 million PBMCs. Total RNA was isolated from each sample in quantities of at least 6 micrograms. Trimming cost V 5 bases and J 6 bases; bases outside gene matches: 3. Germline loops: CDR1 DFQATT, CDR2 SNEGSKA (reference sequence). This CDR3 contains 14 residues. Of note for this clonotype: Its antigen remains unidentified.

Material: blood. This chain joins TRBV20-1 and TRBJ2-1; TRBD2 aligns across 14 bases. The receptor was derived from a man younger than 35 in good health. CDR3 in DNA: TGCAGTGCTCCGGGACTAGCGGGAGTCAATGAGCAGTTCTTC. Translating it yields CSAPGLAGVNEQFF.